The 16 T cell receptor beta chains below come from one sample, sequenced in a study of cytomegalovirus exposure and HLA in healthy donors. The PCR made use of 60 Vbeta and 13 Jbeta primers. Assay: immunoSEQ multiplex PCR; the TCRdb copy retains only in-frame clones and omits some. The sample shows roughly 140,000 clones, and 2.7% sits with its ten largest clones. Sequences were obtained from PBMCs. The receptor source for this set is a man aged 40-49 years in good health and CMV-seronegative.

J is TRBJ2-6 and V is TRBV2; maybe TRBD2 (7 bases). Germline loops: CDR1 SNHLY, CDR2 FYNNEI. V lost 6 bases and J lost 0, with 15 bases in between. CDR3 length: 17 amino acids. The CDR3 spells CASSKGGGISGANVLTF. The CDR3 DNA reads TGTGCCAGCAGCAAAGGGGGGGGAATCTCTGGGGCCAACGTCCTGACTTTC.

A word on this clone: Other DNA sequences of this sample code for an identical CDR3. V is TRBV18 and J is TRBJ2-7; 9 bases map to TRBD1. With 3 bases clipped from V and 1 base from J, the junction kept 4 bases outside the gene matches. There are 15 residues in the CDR3. CDR1 and CDR2 from the germline V gene are KGHSH and LQKENI. The CDR3 loop is CASSPTGGGSYEQYF. CDR3 nucleotides: TGTGCCAGCTCACCGACAGGGGGAGGGTCCTACGAGCAGTACTTC.

The V and J genes are TRBV6-6 and TRBJ2-5; no clear D. Per the germline V gene, CDR1 is MNHNY and CDR2 is SVGAGI (reference sequence). The V end was cut by 5 bases, the J end by 5 bases, with 9 bases between. The CDR3 has 12 residues. CDR3 residues: CASSLEIETQYF. In DNA, the CDR3 is TGTGCCAGCAGTCTGGAGATTGAGACCCAGTACTTC.

The rearrangement uses TRBV4-1 and TRBJ2-1, with 7 bases aligning to TRBD1. Germline trimming cut 6 bases from V and 6 bases from J; bases unmatched to any gene: 14. CDR3 length equals 16 residues. In germline, CDR1 is MGHRA, CDR2 YSYEKL. The CDR3 region has the DNA TGCGCCAGCAGGCTAACAAAGGGGGCAGCAGGCAATGAGCAGTTCTTC. It translates to CASRLTKGAAGNEQFF.

The rearrangement uses TRBV7-9 and TRBJ1-1, with 8 nucleotides matching TRBD1. Trimming took 8 bases from V and 9 from J; bases not matched to a gene: 14. Germline CDR1 and CDR2: SEHNR and FQNEAQ (reference sequence). The CDR3 is 14 residues long. This chain's CDR3 is CASARGQGAFQAFF. CDR3 nucleotides: TGTGCCAGCGCAAGGGGGCAGGGGGCGTTTCAAGCTTTCTTT.

The chain links TRBV11-2 to TRBJ1-1, with TRBD1 matching over 8 bases. The CDR3 has 16 residues. CDR1 is SGHAT and CDR2 is FQNNGV in the germline V gene. The ends lost 0 bases at V and 4 bases at J; junction bases unmatched: 7. CDR3 amino acids: CASSLEPWTGSTEAFF. The CDR3 DNA follows: TGTGCCAGCAGCTTAGAACCCTGGACAGGGAGCACTGAAGCTTTCTTT. The full variable domain, with the rest looked up from reference TRBV11-2 and TRBJ1-1, is EAGVAQSPRYKIIEKRQSVAFWCNPISGHATLYWYQQILGQGPKLLIQFQNNGVVDDSQLPKDRFSAERLKGVDSTLKIQPAKLEDSAVYLCASSLEPWTGSTEAFFGQGTRLTVV.

This chain links TRBV4-3 with TRBJ2-1; 9 bases match TRBD2. Trimming at V came to 0 bases and at J to 10 bases, leaving 13 bases not matched to a gene. The CDR3 runs to 17 residues. Germline-derived CDR1 and CDR2 are LGHNA and YSLEER. Here the CDR3 DNA reads TGCGCCAGCAGCCAAGAGTCGTGGCGGGGGGGCCTCGCGGAGCAGTTCTTC. Its protein is CASSQESWRGGLAEQFF.

The chain combines TRBV6-4 with TRBJ1-3; D may be TRBD1 (6 bases). The V end lost 7 bases, the J end lost 0 bases, and 10 bases lay between the germline ends. This CDR3 is 14 amino acids long. Germline V CDR1 and CDR2: MRHNA, SNTAGT. This CDR3 reads CASMGGHSGNTIYF. The CDR3 DNA follows: TGTGCCAGCATGGGGGGGCACTCTGGAAACACCATATATTTT.

The rearrangement uses TRBV27 and TRBJ1-1, with D perhaps TRBD1 (6 bases). There are 14 residues in the CDR3. The germline V and J ends were trimmed by 6 bases and 0 bases, with 11 bases remaining between them. Germline lookup yields CDR1 MNHEY and CDR2 SMNVEV (reference sequence). The DNA for the CDR3 is TGTGCCAGCAGGGTACAGGGTATGAACACTGAAGCTTTCTTT. This codes for CASRVQGMNTEAFF.

CDR3 coding DNA: TGTGCCAGCAGGCTCCCCGGGACAGGGAGCTACGAGCAGTACTTC. Protein product: CASRLPGTGSYEQYF. This chain links TRBV6-5 with TRBJ2-7; 9 bases fit TRBD1. Germline V lookup: CDR1 MNHEY, CDR2 SVGAGI. The CDR3 is 15 amino acids. The V gene end was trimmed by 6 bases and the J gene end by 3 bases; junction bases not matched to a gene: 9.

The chain joins TRBV11-3 to TRBJ2-3, with D possibly TRBD2 on 6 matching bases. The CDR3 spans 16 residues. V shed 3 bases and J shed 0 bases, with 13 bases lying between them. CDR1 is SGHNT and CDR2 is YENEEA in the germline V gene. CDR3 DNA sequence: TGTGCCAGCAGCTTGTCCAGCGGGCTAAGCACAGATACGCAGTATTTT. Translation gives CASSLSSGLSTDTQYF.

The chain recombines TRBV18 with TRBJ2-1, with TRBD1 matching over 7 bases. Germline lookup yields CDR1 KGHSH and CDR2 LQKENI. The CDR3 is 12 amino acids. Trimming at V came to 4 bases and at J to 7 bases, leaving 1 base not matched to a gene. The CDR3 is CASSRQGNEQFF. The CDR3 DNA sequence: TGTGCCAGCTCACGACAGGGAAATGAGCAGTTCTTC. Together with reference TRBV18 and TRBJ2-1, the CDR3 gives the full variable domain: NAGVMQNPRHLVRRRGQEARLRCSPMKGHSHVYWYRQLPEEGLKFMVYLQKENIIDESGMPKERFSAEFPKEGPSILRIQQVVRGDSAAYFCASSRQGNEQFFGPGTRLTVL.

The rearrangement links TRBV5-4 to TRBJ1-1; 8 bases are shared with TRBD1. The germline gives CDR1 SGHNT, CDR2 YYREEE (reference sequence). V lost 0 bases, J lost 8 bases, and 0 bases stayed unmatched. This CDR3 has 12 residues. As DNA, the CDR3 is TGTGCCAGCAGCTTGGGACAGGGGGAAGCTTTCTTT. Translating gives CASSLGQGEAFF.

V is TRBV9 and J is TRBJ2-7; TRBD1 agrees at 7 bases. After removal of 2 bases from V and 2 bases from J, the junction contained 4 bases not matched to a gene. This CDR3 contains 14 residues. Germline V lookup: CDR1 SGDLS, CDR2 YYNGEE. CDR3 DNA sequence: TGTGCCAGCAGCGTCTCGGGACAGCCCTACGAGCAGTACTTC. Its protein product is CASSVSGQPYEQYF.

The chain couples TRBV6-4 to TRBJ1-5; D is unresolved. The CDR3 spans 13 residues. Germline V gives CDR1 MRHNA, CDR2 SNTAGT. The ends were cut back, 6 bases at V and 2 bases at J, with 8 bases in the middle. CDR3 amino acids: CASSSEGNQPQHF. The CDR3 DNA follows: TGTGCCAGCAGCTCGGAGGGCAATCAGCCCCAGCATTTT.

The rearrangement joins TRBV2 to TRBJ2-5; 8 positions match TRBD1. The germline gives CDR1 SNHLY, CDR2 FYNNEI. V shed 3 bases and J 2 bases; nucleotides not matched to a gene: 5. This CDR3 has 15 amino acids. The CDR3 here is CASSETGAPQETQYF. For the CDR3, the DNA is TGTGCCAGCAGTGAGACAGGGGCCCCGCAAGAGACCCAGTACTTC.